These 29 T cell receptor beta chains originate from one sample sequenced in a study of shared clonotypes between healthy human individuals. Sequenced by immunoSEQ multiplex PCR; TCRdb stores in-frame clones only, minus some. The repertoire holds around 2.1 million clones, with approximately 94% as singletons. Sequencing was done on a sample of naive CD4+ T cells sorted from blood. Sample subset: CD45RA+ positively selected. These TCRs come from a man aged 18-30 years in good health.

For this clone: The junction differs from germline at one of its ends, possibly a read error. CDR3 DNA sequence: TGTGCCAGCAGTTGGGGGGACTCCGAGCACTTC. Protein product: CASSWGDSEHF. This chain connects TRBV6-1 to TRBJ2-4; TRBD2 is a possible D gene (6 bases). Germline V gene lookup returns CDR1 MNHNS and CDR2 SASEGT. The CDR3 runs 11 residues.

This clone was observed a handful of times. V usage is TRBV27 and J usage is TRBJ1-6; no firm D call. This CDR3 has 14 residues. V was pared by 1 base and J by 6 bases, with 7 bases between. The V gene's germline CDR1 is MNHEY and CDR2 SMNVEV (reference sequence). Written as DNA, the CDR3 is TGTGCCAGCAGTTTATGGGGAGGTAATTCACCCCTCCACTTT. Its translation: CASSLWGGNSPLHF.

The chain joins TRBV21-1 to TRBJ1-2; the table's D call of TRBD1 was not tested on the DNA. TRBV21-1 is described as a pseudogene. CDR3 length: 15 residues. CDR3 amino acids: CASSKETGPNYGYTF. The DNA for the CDR3 is TGTGCCAGCAGCAAAGAGACAGGCCCTAACTATGGCTACACCTTC.

This clone was observed a handful of times. The sample has other DNA sequences that encode this CDR3 too. The chain employs TRBV6-5 and TRBJ1-2; D is undetermined. The CDR3 length is 11 residues. V lost 2 bases and J lost 4, with 2 bases in between. Germline assignment: CDR1 MNHEY and CDR2 SVGAGI. The CDR3 nucleotides read TGTGCCAGCAGTTACGGCTATGGCTACACCTTC. It codes for CASSYGYGYTF.

V is TRBV2 and J is TRBJ2-3; 9 bases agree with TRBD2. Germline V gene sequence: CDR1 SNHLY, CDR2 FYNNEI. Trimming at V came to 2 bases and at J to 1 base, leaving 16 bases not matched to a gene. The CDR3 extends over 20 amino acids. In DNA form, the CDR3 reads TGTGCCAGCAGTGAATTGGCGGGAGGGCCTACGTCTCTCGGCACAGATACGCAGTATTTT. This encodes CASSELAGGPTSLGTDTQYF. Based on the CDR3 plus reference TRBV2 and TRBJ2-3, the full variable domain is EPEVTQTPSHQVTQMGQEVILRCVPISNHLYFYWYRQILGQKVEFLVSFYNNEISEKSEIFDDQFSVERPDGSNFTLKIRSTKLEDSAMYFCASSELAGGPTSLGTDTQYFGPGTRLTVL.

The V gene is TRBV30, the J gene TRBJ1-5; 7 bases are a match to TRBD1. V lost 0 bases, J lost 6 bases, and 5 bases stayed unmatched. Germline V CDR1 and CDR2: GTSNPN, SVGIG (reference sequence). The CDR3 covers 14 residues. CDR3 in amino acids: CAWSVQGEGQPQHF. CDR3 DNA sequence: TGTGCCTGGAGTGTGCAGGGGGAGGGTCAGCCCCAGCATTTT.

The chain recombines TRBV30 with TRBJ2-7; 7 nucleotides agree with TRBD1. CDR1 GTSNPN and CDR2 SVGIG come from the germline V gene (reference sequence). J gave up 5 bases and V 5 bases, and 12 bases lay outside the gene matches. This CDR3 contains 14 residues. CDR3 DNA: TGTGCCTGGGAACCGACAGGGTTTGGCAACGAGCAGTACTTC. As protein: CAWEPTGFGNEQYF.

The chain employs TRBV30 and TRBJ2-6; unclear D gene. Germline CDR1 reads GTSNPN; CDR2 reads SVGIG (reference sequence). CDR3 length: 14 amino acids. Deletions cut 2 bases from V and 5 bases from J, with 10 bases between. DNA for the CDR3: TGTGCCTGGAGTTTGGGCAGGAGGGCCAACGTCCTGACTTTC. Translated: CAWSLGRRANVLTF.

The genes are TRBV23-1 and TRBJ2-7, with D possibly being TRBD1 (6 bases). TRBV23-1 is identified as an open reading frame with a role that is uncertain. Trimming cost V 6 bases and J 0 bases, with 18 bases left between them. The CDR3 length is 16 residues. The CDR3 here is CASSPDPGTSSYEQYF. CDR3 DNA sequence: TGCGCCAGCAGCCCCGACCCGGGGACATCCTCCTACGAGCAGTACTTC.

This chain uses TRBV7-2 with TRBJ1-6, with D possibly TRBD1 on 6 matching bases. The V gene's germline CDR1 is SGHTA and CDR2 FQGNSA. V gave up 6 bases and J gave up 5 bases, with 14 bases separating them. The CDR3 runs to 15 residues. This CDR3 is CASRVGDTNNSPLHF. The CDR3 region has the DNA TGTGCCAGCAGGGTTGGGGACACTAATAATTCACCCCTCCACTTT.

A few counts support this clone. The sample contains more than one DNA sequence encoding this CDR3. The genes are TRBV30 and TRBJ2-3; D may be TRBD1 (5 bases). Germline CDR1 and CDR2: GTSNPN and SVGIG (reference sequence). The CDR3 runs 13 residues. V dropped 0 bases and J dropped 1 base, with 5 bases sitting between them. Here the CDR3 reads CAWSVQGTDTQYF. Here the CDR3 DNA reads TGTGCCTGGAGTGTACAGGGCACAGATACGCAGTATTTT.

The rearrangement links TRBV27 to TRBJ2-7, with D tentatively TRBD1 or TRBD2 (5 bases each). Germline V CDR1 and CDR2: MNHEY, SMNVEV (reference sequence). V was clipped by 6 bases and J by 6 bases, with 15 bases between them. The CDR3 is 13 amino acids. DNA of the CDR3: TGTGCCAGCAGGACCTCGGGACGGAGCGAGCAGTACTTC. Its protein product is CASRTSGRSEQYF.

The CDR3 region has the DNA TGTGCCTGGAGTGTCTCGGGGATCTTCTCTGGAAACACCATATATTTT. This codes for CAWSVSGIFSGNTIYF. The chain links TRBV30 to TRBJ1-3; D is undetermined. The V and J ends lost 0 bases and 0 bases respectively, with 12 bases between them. This CDR3 is 16 amino acids long. Germline lookup yields CDR1 GTSNPN and CDR2 SVGIG (reference sequence).

With regard to this clone: The sample has other DNA sequences that encode this CDR3 too. The V call is TRBV6-5, the J call TRBJ1-2; D is undetermined. Trimming cost V 2 bases and J 2 bases, with 6 bases left between them. This CDR3 contains 13 residues. Germline lookup yields CDR1 MNHEY and CDR2 SVGAGI. Here the CDR3 reads CASSYGENYGYTF. The CDR3 bases are TGTGCCAGCAGTTACGGGGAAAACTATGGCTACACCTTC.

V is TRBV19 and J is TRBJ2-7; 9 bases are shared with TRBD1. Trimming removed 6 bases from V and 5 bases from J; junction bases left unmatched: 17. Germline V gene data show CDR1 as LNHDA and CDR2 as SQIVND (reference sequence). The CDR3 has 17 amino acids. CDR3 nucleotides: TGTGCCAGTAGACCCACGGGGACAGGGCCCGGGTTGGACGAGCAGTACTTC. It encodes CASRPTGTGPGLDEQYF.

This clone has a single count. The chain carries TRBV2 and TRBJ2-2; tentative D call: TRBD1 (5 bases). The CDR3 length is 15 residues. Trimming took 6 bases from V and 3 from J, leaving 14 bases between them. Per germline, CDR1 SNHLY and CDR2 FYNNEI. Here the CDR3 DNA reads TGTGCCAGCAGAGACAGCAGTGGCGACACCGGGGAGCTGTTTTTT. This encodes CASRDSSGDTGELFF.

V usage is TRBV11-2 and J usage is TRBJ2-5; 10 bases map to TRBD2. The CDR3 extends over 18 amino acids. Germline V gene sequence: CDR1 SGHAT, CDR2 FQNNGV. V shed 5 bases, J shed 0 bases, and the junction held 12 bases outside the gene matches. CDR3: CASSPSSLAGAYQETQYF. The DNA of the CDR3 is TGTGCCAGCAGCCCATCATCCCTAGCGGGGGCGTACCAAGAGACCCAGTACTTC.

Only one count was recorded for this clone. The V gene is TRBV5-1, the J gene TRBJ1-1, with D uncertain. The ends were cut back, 1 base at V and 1 base at J, with 5 bases in the middle. This CDR3 has 13 amino acids. Germline CDR1 SGHRS, CDR2 YFSETQ. The chain's CDR3 is CASSLKENTEAFF. The CDR3 bases are TGCGCCAGCAGCTTGAAAGAGAACACTGAAGCTTTCTTT.

The chain has TRBV2 and TRBJ2-1; TRBD2 agrees at 9 bases. V was clipped by 2 bases and J by 6 bases; unmatched bases: 5. The CDR3 covers 15 residues. Germline-derived CDR1 and CDR2 are SNHLY and FYNNEI. CDR3 nucleotide sequence: TGTGCCAGCAGTGAAAGTGCTAGCGGGGTCAATGAGCAGTTCTTC. Translated, it gives CASSESASGVNEQFF.

This sequence joins TRBV9 and TRBJ2-5; D possibly corresponds to TRBD2 (6 bases). CDR1 and CDR2 (germline): SGDLS, YYNGEE. V dropped 4 bases and J dropped 4 bases, with 17 bases sitting between them. The CDR3 is made up of 15 amino acids. The CDR3 here is CASSTSGGPPETQYF. CDR3 in DNA: TGTGCCAGCAGCACGAGTGGAGGGCCTCCAGAGACCCAGTACTTC.

The V and J genes are TRBV18 and TRBJ2-2, with a possible D match to TRBD2 (6 bases). Germline V CDR1 and CDR2: KGHSH, LQKENI. The CDR3 loop spans 16 amino acids. V dropped 6 bases and J dropped 0 bases, with 14 bases sitting between them. The CDR3 DNA reads as TGTGCCAGCTCGGCTCCCGGGGGAGCGAACACCGGGGAGCTGTTTTTT. As protein: CASSAPGGANTGELFF.

The chain carries TRBV28 and TRBJ1-6, with D hard to call. V lost 6 bases, J lost 7 bases, and 19 bases lay in between. The germline V gene encodes CDR1 MDHEN and CDR2 SYDVKM. The CDR3 spans 16 residues. Here the CDR3 DNA reads TGTGCCAGCAGCCGTGGCCCAGTTCTTTACAATTCACCCCTCCACTTT. Its translation is CASSRGPVLYNSPLHF.

J is TRBJ2-7 and V is TRBV7-8, with 12 bases that match TRBD1. Germline CDR1 SGHVS, CDR2 FQNEAQ. There are 16 residues in the CDR3. V dropped 1 base and J dropped 5; count of bases not matched to a gene: 6. In nucleotides, the CDR3 is TGTGCCAGCAGCTTAGGGGACAGGGGGCGTCACGACGAGCAGTACTTC. This sequence encodes CASSLGDRGRHDEQYF.

The rearrangement uses TRBV9 and TRBJ1-1; no definite D call. The V gene's germline CDR1 is SGDLS and CDR2 YYNGEE. The CDR3 extends over 13 amino acids. Trimming pared 0 bases from V and 5 bases from J, leaving 8 bases between. DNA for the CDR3: TGTGCCAGCAGCGTAGACCTAACGACTGAAGCTTTCTTT. Its protein is CASSVDLTTEAFF.

The gene calls are TRBV4-1 and TRBJ1-2, with 8 positions matching TRBD1. J gave up 4 bases and V 6 bases, and 13 bases lay outside the gene matches. From germline, CDR1 is MGHRA and CDR2 YSYEKL. This CDR3 is built from 16 residues. Written as DNA, the CDR3 is TGCGCCAGCAGGATCTTAGGGGGACAGGCCGGCTATGGCTACACCTTC. This encodes CASRILGGQAGYGYTF.

This clone was observed a single time. This chain uses TRBV6-5 with TRBJ1-1, with unresolved D. V lost 5 bases, J lost 6 bases, and 13 bases lay in between. This CDR3 has 13 residues. Germline V gene sequence: CDR1 MNHEY, CDR2 SVGAGI. This CDR3 is CASSERASAEAFF. Here the CDR3 DNA reads TGTGCCAGCAGTGAGCGGGCCTCTGCTGAAGCTTTCTTT.

This chain uses TRBV4-1 with TRBJ2-3; D might be TRBD1 (5 bases). Germline V gene data show CDR1 as MGHRA and CDR2 as YSYEKL. The CDR3 contains 13 residues. V lost 3 bases and J lost 5, with 9 bases in between. The CDR3 region has the DNA TGCGCCAGCAGCCATCAGGACAAAGATACGCAGTATTTT. The encoded protein is CASSHQDKDTQYF.

The chain uses TRBV10-2 and TRBJ2-5; possibly TRBD2 for D (5 bases). V was pared by 0 bases and J by 3 bases, with 11 bases between. CDR3 length: 15 amino acids. Looked up from germline, CDR1 is WSHSY and CDR2 is SAAADI. The CDR3 region has the DNA TGCGCCAGCAGTGAGTCGAGGGTGGGAAAAGAGACCCAGTACTTC. It specifies CASSESRVGKETQYF.

This clone was counted a single time. V usage is TRBV6-6 and J usage is TRBJ2-7; D is perhaps TRBD1 or TRBD2 (5 bases each). Trimming pared 5 bases from V and 4 bases from J, leaving 15 bases between. In germline, CDR1 is MNHNY, CDR2 SVGAGI (reference sequence). The length of the CDR3 is 14 residues. The CDR3 DNA sequence: TGTGCCAGCAGTGTCCGGGGCCTTATGTACGAGCAGTACTTC. Protein product: CASSVRGLMYEQYF.